The clone carrying this T cell receptor beta chain showed up just a few times. The sample belongs to a study of T-cell reconstitution after alpha-beta-depleted transplantation in children. V was pared by 2 bases and J by 4 bases, with 9 bases of the junction left unmatched. This CDR3 is 16 amino acids long. The germline gives CDR1 SGHTA, CDR2 FQGNSA. It was with unique molecular identifiers that the TCRbeta library was prepared. TCRdb redid the calling of the PCR reads with MiXCR, one entry per CDR3 protein. The repertoire holds over 550,000 distinct CDR3 sequences, with roughly a tenth as singletons.

The sample here was PBMCs from the stem cell graft donor, taken from the stem cell graft. The sequence came from a human donor who donated a stem cell graft to a child with acute myeloid leukemia. V is TRBV7-2 and J is TRBJ2-3; TRBD2 matches 7 bases. The CDR3 DNA reads as TGTGCCAGCAGCTTACTGGCGGGGAGGGGATCAGATACGCAGTATTTT. Encoded protein: CASSLLAGRGSDTQYF.